A selection of T cell receptor beta chains follows, all from one sample in a study of CD8 T cells in ankylosing spondylitis. TCRdb reprocessed the 5' RACE reads with MiXCR, giving one entry per CDR3 protein. The data contain about 360,000 distinct CDR3 sequences, 14% to 15% of them seen just once; the ten biggest clones take up about 1%. Sequencing was carried out using blood, either unsorted or a sorted T cell fraction (not recorded which). The origin of the receptors is a male donor with ankylosing spondylitis or in good health (not recorded which). The CDR3 runs from the conserved cysteine through the conserved F or W. Fields, in order: D gene, J gene, clone size, V gene, CDR3 DNA, CDR3 protein. The D gene is left open where the match is weak. Some rows mark clone size as missing; the rest say once, few, many or name a class of expanded clone.

d_gene: -; j_gene: TRBJ2-1; abundance: few; v_gene: TRBV29-1; CDR3nt: TGCAGCGTTGGGACTACCCAGTGGTTCTTC; CDR3aa: CSVGTTQWFF
d_gene: -; j_gene: TRBJ1-5; abundance: few; v_gene: TRBV7-2; CDR3nt: TGTGCCAGCTCCCGTAGGAGCAATCAGCCCCAGCATTTT; CDR3aa: CASSRRSNQPQHF
d_gene: -; j_gene: TRBJ1-4; abundance: few; v_gene: TRBV20-1; CDR3nt: TGCAGTGCTAATAGGGGGTTAAATGAAAAACTGTTTTTT; CDR3aa: CSANRGLNEKLFF
d_gene: -; j_gene: TRBJ2-1; abundance: few; v_gene: TRBV9; CDR3nt: TGTGCCAGCAGCGTAGAGGGCCCTCTATACAATGAGCAGTTCTTC; CDR3aa: CASSVEGPLYNEQFF
d_gene: TRBD1; j_gene: TRBJ1-1; abundance: many; v_gene: TRBV12-3/TRBV12-4; CDR3nt: TGTGCCAGCAGACCCACAGGGGGCACTGAAGCTTTCTTT; CDR3aa: CASRPTGGTEAFF
d_gene: -; j_gene: TRBJ2-5; abundance: -; v_gene: TRBV6-1; CDR3nt: TGTGCCAGCACCGCAGGCAGGGTCCAAGAGACCCAGTACTTC; CDR3aa: CASTAGRVQETQYF
d_gene: -; j_gene: TRBJ1-5; abundance: -; v_gene: TRBV6-1; CDR3nt: TGTGCCAGCAGTCCCCGGGTGGTCCGCAATCAGCCCCAGCATTTT; CDR3aa: CASSPRVVRNQPQHF
d_gene: -; j_gene: TRBJ1-2; abundance: many; v_gene: TRBV12-3/TRBV12-4; CDR3nt: TGTGCCAGCTCCAGGGATTTCTATGGCTACACCTTC; CDR3aa: CASSRDFYGYTF
d_gene: -; j_gene: TRBJ1-1; abundance: many; v_gene: TRBV14; CDR3nt: TGTGCCAGCAGCCTACAGGGTTACACTGAAGCTTTCTTT; CDR3aa: CASSLQGYTEAFF
d_gene: TRBD1; j_gene: TRBJ2-5; abundance: -; v_gene: TRBV12-3/TRBV12-4; CDR3nt: TGTGCCAGCAGTTTCGGACAGGTACAGACCCAGTACTTC; CDR3aa: CASSFGQVQTQYF
d_gene: TRBD2; j_gene: TRBJ2-1; abundance: -; v_gene: TRBV5-1; CDR3nt: TGCGCCAGCAGCTTGAGGGACTATTACCATGAGCAGTTCTTC; CDR3aa: CASSLRDYYHEQFF
d_gene: TRBD2; j_gene: TRBJ2-1; abundance: few; v_gene: TRBV12-5; CDR3nt: TGTGCTAGTGGTTTGGCGGTTGCGGGAGAGCTCAATGAGCAGTTCTTC; CDR3aa: CASGLAVAGELNEQFF
d_gene: TRBD1; j_gene: TRBJ2-7; abundance: -; v_gene: TRBV5-5; CDR3nt: TGTGCCAGCAGCTTGGTAGGGGTCGGGACAGAATCCTACGAGCAGTACTTC; CDR3aa: CASSLVGVGTESYEQYF
d_gene: -; j_gene: TRBJ2-1; abundance: -; v_gene: TRBV6-2/TRBV6-3; CDR3nt: TGTGCCAGCAGGCCCCCCCCTCTAGCGAATCCCTACAATGAGCAGTTCTTC; CDR3aa: CASRPPPLANPYNEQFF
d_gene: -; j_gene: TRBJ2-2; abundance: -; v_gene: TRBV14; CDR3nt: TGTGCCAGCAGCCTCTCAACTACAGGGTTCCGGGAGCTGTTTTTT; CDR3aa: CASSLSTTGFRELFF
d_gene: -; j_gene: TRBJ1-2; abundance: -; v_gene: TRBV11-1; CDR3nt: TGTGCCAGCAGCTTAGGGGGCGGGACATCCCAGTCGGAGTATGGCTACACCTTC; CDR3aa: CASSLGGGTSQSEYGYTF
d_gene: -; j_gene: TRBJ1-2; abundance: few; v_gene: TRBV3-1; CDR3nt: TGTGCCAGCAGCCAAGCTGCAGGGGAGGATGGCTACACCTTC; CDR3aa: CASSQAAGEDGYTF
d_gene: -; j_gene: TRBJ2-3; abundance: few; v_gene: TRBV5-1; CDR3nt: TGCGCCAGCAGCACCCCTGTGGAGGGCCCCACAGATACGCAGTATTTT; CDR3aa: CASSTPVEGPTDTQYF
d_gene: -; j_gene: TRBJ2-2; abundance: -; v_gene: TRBV4-2; CDR3nt: TGTGCCAGCAGCCCGGAGGGGCCAGGGGGCACCGGGGAGCTGTTTTTT; CDR3aa: CASSPEGPGGTGELFF
d_gene: -; j_gene: TRBJ2-2; abundance: -; v_gene: TRBV20-1; CDR3nt: TGCAGTGCTAAGGGACCAAGGAGCGGGTCCACCGGGGAGCTGTTTTTT; CDR3aa: CSAKGPRSGSTGELFF
d_gene: -; j_gene: TRBJ2-2; abundance: few; v_gene: TRBV6-1; CDR3nt: TGTGCCAGCAGCGGTTTGGCACGGTACACCGGGGAGCTGTTTTTT; CDR3aa: CASSGLARYTGELFF
d_gene: TRBD2; j_gene: TRBJ2-4; abundance: many; v_gene: TRBV4-1; CDR3nt: TGCGCCAGCAGCCAAGACGGGGGGGCCTTCGGAAACATTCAGTACTTC; CDR3aa: CASSQDGGAFGNIQYF
d_gene: -; j_gene: TRBJ1-3; abundance: few; v_gene: TRBV10-3; CDR3nt: TGTGCCATCAGGATCGGCGGTCCCTCTGGAAACACCATATATTTT; CDR3aa: CAIRIGGPSGNTIYF
d_gene: -; j_gene: TRBJ1-4; abundance: many; v_gene: TRBV5-1; CDR3nt: TGCGCCAGCAGCTTGGAGGGTCAGGGGCACTCTGAAAAACTGTTTTTT; CDR3aa: CASSLEGQGHSEKLFF
d_gene: -; j_gene: TRBJ1-1; abundance: many; v_gene: TRBV12-3/TRBV12-4; CDR3nt: TGTGCCAGCAGCTTGTCAATCTGGACTGAAGCTTTCTTT; CDR3aa: CASSLSIWTEAFF
d_gene: -; j_gene: TRBJ2-3; abundance: -; v_gene: TRBV5-5; CDR3nt: TGTGCCAGCACCACGGACCCGGGGACAGATACGCAGTATTTT; CDR3aa: CASTTDPGTDTQYF
d_gene: TRBD2; j_gene: TRBJ2-1; abundance: -; v_gene: TRBV5-4; CDR3nt: TGTGCCAGCAGGATAGCGGGGGGGAGGAATGAGCAGTTCTTC; CDR3aa: CASRIAGGRNEQFF
d_gene: TRBD2; j_gene: TRBJ2-5; abundance: many; v_gene: TRBV20-1; CDR3nt: TGCAGTGCTAGAGATTCTAGCGGACCTCAAGAGACCCAGTACTTC; CDR3aa: CSARDSSGPQETQYF
d_gene: TRBD1; j_gene: TRBJ1-5; abundance: -; v_gene: TRBV20-1; CDR3nt: TGCAGTGCTAGCCGGGACAGATCTTATCAGCCCCAGCATTTT; CDR3aa: CSASRDRSYQPQHF
d_gene: TRBD1; j_gene: TRBJ2-2; abundance: -; v_gene: TRBV6-5; CDR3nt: TGTGCCAGCAGTTACTCGACCAGGGGGCGCGGGGAGCTGTTTTTT; CDR3aa: CASSYSTRGRGELFF
d_gene: TRBD2; j_gene: TRBJ2-2; abundance: -; v_gene: TRBV6-1; CDR3nt: TGTGCCAGCAGCGCCCCGAGCGGGGGGCTCGGGGAGCTGTTTTTT; CDR3aa: CASSAPSGGLGELFF
d_gene: -; j_gene: TRBJ1-2; abundance: few; v_gene: TRBV7-9; CDR3nt: TGTGCCAGCAGCTTAGGGGGCGAAGGGTCTGACGGCTACACCTTC; CDR3aa: CASSLGGEGSDGYTF
d_gene: -; j_gene: TRBJ1-1; abundance: -; v_gene: TRBV6-5; CDR3nt: TGTGCCAGCAGTCGGATGGGAACTGAAGCTTTCTTT; CDR3aa: CASSRMGTEAFF